One sample yielded the 3 T cell receptor beta chains listed below, sequenced in a study of T cells in Graves' hyperthyroidism and ophthalmopathy. Regions amplified from RNA transcripts were the TCR beta CDR3 regions. First-round RT-PCR of the TCR CDR3 relied on the HTBI primer set. TCRdb passed the multiplex PCR reads through MiXCR, listing each CDR3 protein once. The sample yields roughly 660,000 distinct CDR3 sequences, 15% to 20% seen once. Material for sequencing was blood. Receptor source: a man aged 50-59 years with Graves' hyperthyroidism.

The chain is built from TRBV6-2 or TRBV6-3 and TRBJ2-1; TRBD2 matches 7 bases. Germline values: CDR1 MNHEY, CDR2 SVGEGT. Trimming at V came to 5 bases and at J to 9 bases, leaving 16 bases not matched to a gene. The length of the CDR3 is 16 residues. The CDR3 sequence is CASSPPGRVVYGEQFF. DNA of the CDR3: TGTGCCAGCAGTCCCCCGGGGAGGGTAGTGTATGGTGAGCAGTTCTTC.

The chain carries TRBV19 and TRBJ1-1; maybe TRBD1 (5 bases). With 3 bases removed from V and 3 bases from J, the gap between germline ends came to 11 bases. This CDR3 region has 14 residues. Germline V gene data show CDR1 as LNHDA and CDR2 as SQIVND (reference sequence). CDR3 in amino acids: CASSMRGGDTEAFF. The DNA for the CDR3 is TGTGCCAGTAGTATGCGGGGAGGGGACACTGAAGCTTTCTTT.

This clonotype was seen ten or more times. The chain joins TRBV15 to TRBJ2-7; D is ambiguous. V lost 4 bases and J lost 1, with 8 bases in between. There are 13 residues in the CDR3. The germline V gene encodes CDR1 LNHNV and CDR2 YYDKDF (reference sequence). The CDR3 DNA reads as TGTGCCACCAGCACTAGACGGTCCTACGAGCAGTACTTC. Its protein product is CATSTRRSYEQYF.